A selection of T cell receptor beta chains follows, all from one sample in a study of response to subunit inactivated influenza vaccine. TCRdb re-derived calls from the RT-PCR reads in MiXCR, one entry per CDR3 protein. Of hundreds of thousands of distinct CDR3 sequences listed, approximately 15% are singletons. The sequencing used PBMCs from blood, collected around 14 days before vaccination. These receptors were collected from a man between 45 and 60 years old who received an inactivated influenza vaccine. CDR3s leave out the opening cysteine and the closing phenylalanine or tryptophan.

TRBV15,TRBJ2-7,ATRTGQGPYEQY
TRBV7-2,TRBJ1-5,ASSLRRGPNQPQH
TRBV29-1,TRBJ2-1,SVEGREGSSYNEQF
TRBV18,TRBJ2-7,ASSPSSARGEQY
TRBV2,TRBJ1-2,ASSESIRVDGYT
TRBV15,TRBJ2-6,ATSSGHGSLDSGANVLT
TRBV4-2,TRBJ2-2,ASSQEVPGLAENTGELF
TRBV7-2,TRBJ2-3,ASSLNGRGEDTQY
TRBV14,TRBJ1-4,ASSQDHGDVLF
TRBV5-8,TRBJ2-3,ASSGQSRADTQY
TRBV9,TRBJ2-7,ASSSDPETYEQY
TRBV30,TRBJ1-5,AWNTGGNQPQH
TRBV5-4,TRBJ1-3,ASQLGAAYSGNTIY
TRBV12-3/TRBV12-4,TRBJ2-5,ASKEAEETQY
TRBV6-2/TRBV6-3,TRBJ1-2,ASAGTGGIWGYGYT
TRBV4-1,TRBJ2-2,ASSQDRGDVYTGELF
TRBV6-5,TRBJ2-7,ASSYGLGTYEQY
TRBV6-2/TRBV6-3,TRBJ1-5,ASSKDTSQPQH
TRBV25-1,TRBJ2-2,ASDRTGTGELF
TRBV4-2,TRBJ2-5,ASSPGEGASQETQY
TRBV6-5,TRBJ1-1,ASSYLRDTEAF
TRBV29-1,TRBJ2-3,SVDGAGGTDTQY